Following are 24 T cell receptor beta chains from one sample sequenced in a study of cytomegalovirus exposure and HLA in healthy donors (dated by TCRdb to 2015 to 2018). Libraries came from the immunoSEQ multiplex PCR assay. For the multiplex PCR, a mixture combining 60 forward primers for TCR Vbeta segments and 13 reverse primers for TCR Jbeta segments was used. Drawn from immuneACCESS, this table holds only the in-frame rearrangements with V and J called that TCRdb kept. Clones are partly lost; checked studies trace under half to an unresolved V gene and leave the rest unexplained. A total of around 190,000 clones appear in this sample, about 85% of them only once. The top ten constitute more than 1% of the sample. Sequencing was done on a sample of PBMCs. The receptors derive from a boy aged 2 to 10 in good health and CMV-seronegative.

The chain carries TRBV27 and TRBJ2-1, with TRBD2 identical over 14 bases. Trimming at V came to 2 bases and at J to 8 bases, leaving 5 bases not matched to a gene. The germline CDR1 and CDR2 sequences are MNHEY and SMNVEV (reference sequence). The CDR3 runs to 16 residues. DNA for the CDR3: TGTGCCAGCAGTTTAGTGGGACTAGCGGGAGTTGATGAGCAGTTCTTC. Amino acids: CASSLVGLAGVDEQFF.

The chain joins TRBV5-1 to TRBJ2-5, with D tentatively TRBD2 (5 bases). CDR1 SGHRS and CDR2 YFSETQ come from the germline V gene. The CDR3 covers 14 residues. V lost 0 bases and J 1 base, leaving 7 bases between the germline ends. CDR3 loop: CASSLERSQETQYF. The CDR3 coding sequence is TGCGCCAGCAGCTTGGAGCGGAGCCAAGAGACCCAGTACTTC.

The gene calls are TRBV29-1 and TRBJ1-1; 7 nucleotides agree with TRBD1. This CDR3 spans 12 amino acids. The ends lost 7 bases at V and 7 bases at J; junction bases unmatched: 9. Germline CDR1 SQVTM, CDR2 ANQGSEA. CDR3 DNA sequence: TGCAGCGCGACAGGGAACTGGAATGAAGCTTTCTTT. Encoded protein: CSATGNWNEAFF.

V is TRBV4-1 and J is TRBJ1-6; maybe TRBD1 (6 bases). Germline CDR1 reads MGHRA; CDR2 reads YSYEKL. Trimming stripped 4 bases from V and 8 bases from J, with 15 bases between. The CDR3 covers 15 residues. The CDR3 DNA sequence: TGCGCCAGCAGCCCCACAGGGCCTACTGATTCACCCCTCCACTTT. Protein sequence: CASSPTGPTDSPLHF.

The chain is built from TRBV5-4 and TRBJ2-5, with TRBD1 as a possible D gene (5 bases). Between the trimmed V and J ends, which lost 4 bases and 5 bases, there was a span of 12 bases. Germline-derived CDR1 and CDR2 are SGHNT and YYREEE (reference sequence). CDR3 length: 13 residues. CDR3 protein: CASSPWKGETQYF. The CDR3 DNA follows: TGTGCCAGCAGCCCGTGGAAGGGGGAGACCCAGTACTTC. The complete variable domain, with remaining parts taken from reference TRBV5-4 and TRBJ2-5, reads ETGVTQSPTHLIKTRGQQVTLRCSSQSGHNTVSWYQQALGQGPQFIFQYYREEENGRGNFPPRFSGLQFPNYSSELNVNALELDDSALYLCASSPWKGETQYFGPGTRLLVL.

The chain has TRBV5-1 and TRBJ1-5; TRBD1 matches 9 bases. CDR3 length: 14 residues. Germline V gene lookup returns CDR1 SGHRS and CDR2 YFSETQ. J gave up 8 bases and V 4 bases, and 7 bases lay outside the gene matches. CDR3 DNA: TGCGCCAGCAGCGCTACAGGGGGCGGTGAGCCCCAGCATTTT. It specifies CASSATGGGEPQHF.

The J gene is TRBJ2-7, the V gene TRBV27; perhaps TRBD2 as D (6 bases). V was trimmed by 5 bases and J by 2 bases, leaving 16 bases between them. CDR3 length: 15 residues. Germline assignment: CDR1 MNHEY and CDR2 SMNVEV (reference sequence). Here the CDR3 reads CASSPRGTGTYEQYF. The CDR3 DNA sequence: TGTGCCAGCAGTCCCCGGGGGACTGGTACCTACGAGCAGTACTTC.

The V and J genes are TRBV6-5 and TRBJ1-5; 7 nucleotides agree with TRBD1. CDR1 is MNHEY, CDR2 SVGAGI, per germline. The CDR3 length is 14 residues. The ends lost 6 bases at V and 6 bases at J; junction bases unmatched: 8. This chain's CDR3 is CASRSDRVGQPQHF. The CDR3 bases are TGTGCCAGCAGGTCCGACAGGGTGGGTCAGCCCCAGCATTTT.

This clone was seen more than once but under ten times. The V and J genes are TRBV28 and TRBJ1-3; D perhaps matches TRBD1 (6 bases). Per the germline V gene, CDR1 is MDHEN and CDR2 is SYDVKM. V lost 5 bases to trimming and J lost 1 base, with 18 bases between them. The CDR3 sequence is 17 residues long. Here the CDR3 DNA reads TGTGCCAGCAGTCCGTACGGGACACCCGATTCTGGAAACACCATATATTTT. It specifies CASSPYGTPDSGNTIYF.

The chain links TRBV19 to TRBJ1-4, with D maybe TRBD1 (6 bases). The CDR3 has 16 residues. Trimming cost V 1 base and J 5 bases, with 14 bases left between them. From germline, CDR1 is LNHDA and CDR2 SQIVND (reference sequence). CDR3 loop: CASSIVRTAENEKLFF. The CDR3 DNA sequence: TGTGCCAGTAGTATAGTTCGGACAGCCGAAAATGAAAAACTGTTTTTT.

The chain employs TRBV5-4 and TRBJ2-1, with 8 bases lining up with TRBD1. Germline lookup yields CDR1 SGHNT and CDR2 YYREEE (reference sequence). With V trimmed by 4 bases and J by 1 base, 4 bases remained unmatched. The CDR3 loop spans 15 amino acids. CDR3 coding DNA: TGTGCCAGCAGCCCAGGGGGCACATCCTACAATGAGCAGTTCTTC. Translation gives CASSPGGTSYNEQFF.

The rearrangement uses TRBV27 and TRBJ2-7; TRBD1 is a possible D gene (7 bases). CDR1 and CDR2 from the germline V gene are MNHEY and SMNVEV (reference sequence). Trimming took 3 bases from V and 5 from J, leaving 11 bases between them. The CDR3 length is 13 residues. The CDR3: CASSFQGEDEQYF. The CDR3 DNA is TGTGCCAGCAGTTTCCAGGGGGAGGACGAGCAGTACTTC.

The rearrangement joins TRBV30 to TRBJ1-3; D gene unclear. This CDR3 has 18 amino acids. V gave up 2 bases and J gave up 0 bases, with 20 bases separating them. Germline V CDR1 and CDR2: GTSNPN, SVGIG (reference sequence). The CDR3 spells CAWSPKSVTPYSGNTIYF. CDR3 sequence (DNA): TGTGCCTGGAGTCCCAAGTCGGTTACTCCCTACTCTGGAAACACCATATATTTT.

The gene calls are TRBV5-1 and TRBJ2-3; 7 positions agree with TRBD1. The CDR3 is 14 amino acids. The V gene end was trimmed by 4 bases and the J gene end by 6 bases; junction bases not matched to a gene: 8. From germline, CDR1 is SGHRS and CDR2 YFSETQ. CDR3 protein: CASSPQGVLDTQYF. DNA of the CDR3: TGCGCCAGCAGCCCTCAGGGGGTTCTGGATACGCAGTATTTT. The full variable domain, with the rest looked up from reference TRBV5-1 and TRBJ2-3, is KAGVTQTPRYLIKTRGQQVTLSCSPISGHRSVSWYQQTPGQGLQFLFEYFSETQRNKGNFPGRFSGRQFSNSRSEMNVSTLELGDSALYLCASSPQGVLDTQYFGPGTRLTVL.

The genes are TRBV2 and TRBJ1-5; D possibly corresponds to TRBD1 (6 bases). Germline V gene lookup returns CDR1 SNHLY and CDR2 FYNNEI. Trimming cost V 3 bases and J 5 bases, with 11 bases left between them. The CDR3 length is 14 residues. The CDR3 DNA reads TGTGCCAGCAGTGAGGGACACACGCATCAGCCCCAGCATTTT. Translated, it gives CASSEGHTHQPQHF.

The chain has TRBV27 and TRBJ1-1; D is possibly TRBD1 (6 bases). Germline values: CDR1 MNHEY, CDR2 SMNVEV (reference sequence). V gave up 8 bases and J gave up 0 bases, with 10 bases separating them. The CDR3 is 13 amino acids. The CDR3 DNA sequence: TGTGCCAGCCGACAGGTTATGAACACTGAAGCTTTCTTT. Translation: CASRQVMNTEAFF.

This clone is a singleton in its sample. The chain combines TRBV5-1 with TRBJ1-1; possible D gene TRBD1, 6 bases. The V end lost 3 bases, the J end lost 2 bases, and 14 bases lay between the germline ends. From germline, CDR1 is SGHRS and CDR2 YFSETQ. The CDR3 spans 15 residues. The CDR3 here is CASSYNNRANTEAFF. CDR3 DNA: TGCGCCAGCAGCTACAACAACAGGGCTAACACTGAAGCTTTCTTT. The variable domain in full, with the rest retrieved from reference TRBV5-1 and TRBJ1-1, is KAGVTQTPRYLIKTRGQQVTLSCSPISGHRSVSWYQQTPGQGLQFLFEYFSETQRNKGNFPGRFSGRQFSNSRSEMNVSTLELGDSALYLCASSYNNRANTEAFFGQGTRLTVV.

This sequence joins TRBV6-5 and TRBJ2-1; 8 bases are shared with TRBD2. This CDR3 is built from 16 residues. The junction had 10 bases not matched to a gene; V was cut back by 2 bases and J by 7 bases. Germline CDR1 reads MNHEY; CDR2 reads SVGAGI. The CDR3: CASSYNSGGAENEQFF. CDR3 DNA sequence: TGTGCCAGCAGTTACAACTCCGGGGGGGCAGAGAATGAGCAGTTCTTC.

Comment on this clone: The sample has other DNA sequences that encode this CDR3 too. The J gene is TRBJ2-3, the V gene TRBV5-1; no clear D. Per the germline V gene, CDR1 is SGHRS and CDR2 is YFSETQ. Trimming cost V 0 bases and J 1 base, with 6 bases left between them. This CDR3 is 14 amino acids long. The CDR3 here is CASSLGGRTDTQYF. The DNA for the CDR3 is TGCGCCAGCAGCTTGGGCGGCCGCACAGATACGCAGTATTTT.

The chain combines TRBV28 with TRBJ2-7; 13 bases agree with TRBD2. With V trimmed by 5 bases and J by 0 bases, 10 bases remained unmatched. The CDR3 has 18 residues. The germline gives CDR1 MDHEN, CDR2 SYDVKM. The CDR3 DNA is TGTGCCAGCAGTGTACGACTGGGACTAGCGGGACCCTCCTACGAGCAGTACTTC. Translating gives CASSVRLGLAGPSYEQYF.

The chain links TRBV5-6 to TRBJ2-3; 11 bases align to TRBD2. This CDR3 region has 18 residues. V lost 3 bases, J lost 3 bases, and 12 bases stayed unmatched. Germline CDR1 and CDR2: SGHDT and YYEEEE. CDR3 protein: CASSWGSGGAVMTDTQYF. The CDR3 nucleotides are TGTGCCAGCAGCTGGGGTAGCGGGGGGGCCGTGATGACAGATACGCAGTATTTT.

The rearrangement uses TRBV29-1 and TRBJ2-5; 8 nucleotides align to TRBD1. The tail of the sequence fits TRBJ2-7 better, so the J call may be wrong. This CDR3 region has 14 residues. Looked up from germline, CDR1 is SQVTM and CDR2 is ANQGSEA. The CDR3 DNA is TGCAGCGTTCGCCGACAGGGGCCAGGCTACGAGCAGTACTTC. Translation gives CSVRRQGPGYEQYF.

The rearrangement links TRBV19 to TRBJ2-1; 15 bases agree with TRBD2. Germline-derived CDR1 and CDR2 are LNHDA and SQIVND (reference sequence). V gave up 7 bases and J gave up 4 bases; unmatched junction bases: 8. The CDR3 has 17 amino acids. DNA for the CDR3: TGTGCCAGTAATGGGGCCGGGACTAGCGGGAGGTACAATGAGCAGTTCTTC. This gives the protein CASNGAGTSGRYNEQFF.

This chain uses TRBV28 with TRBJ1-1; 7 nucleotides line up with TRBD1. Germline V gene lookup returns CDR1 MDHEN and CDR2 SYDVKM. The CDR3 is 13 residues long. The junction had 6 bases not matched to a gene; V was cut back by 7 bases and J by 4 bases. The CDR3 protein is CASTPTGTTEAFF. The DNA of the CDR3 is TGTGCCAGCACTCCGACAGGGACCACTGAAGCTTTCTTT.